This paragraph covers one T cell receptor (beta chain) sequence. What it binds is unknown. Each patient came to thyroid surgery without any prior treatment (of any kind). How the authors handled the data: It was from CDR3 differences across clinicopathological groups that a distant-metastasis classifier for papillary thyroid cancer was built. With MiXCR, TCRdb called clones anew from the PCR reads. Here the V and J calls rest on TCRdb's processing, not on the authors' analysis. The table lists 34,000 or so clones, less than 20% of them singletons, with almost 3.5% in the top ten. This sample is drawn from a study of metastatic and nonmetastatic thyroid tumors. Across the whole study: Comparison of repertoires was carried out across blood and tumor or nodule tissue from malignant and benign thyroid patients. Overall study findings and caveats: Malignant thyroid tumors reportedly exceeded benign nodules significantly in TCR beta diversity, with the difference appearing in blood and tumor.

The CDR3 covers 14 residues. V was cut by 4 bases and J by 8 bases, with 15 bases left in between. Germline V gene lookup returns CDR1 SGHVS and CDR2 FNYEAQ. The receptor's source is a female donor with papillary thyroid cancer or a benign thyroid nodule (not recorded which). Some clones in this sample may be carry-over from other donors' samples. The sample comprised blood. The chain has TRBV7-6 and TRBJ1-3, with a weak D call TRBD1 (5 bases). Here the CDR3 reads CASSSQFLGDTIYF. In DNA form, the CDR3 reads TGTGCCAGCAGCTCCCAGTTCCTGGGGGACACCATATATTTT.